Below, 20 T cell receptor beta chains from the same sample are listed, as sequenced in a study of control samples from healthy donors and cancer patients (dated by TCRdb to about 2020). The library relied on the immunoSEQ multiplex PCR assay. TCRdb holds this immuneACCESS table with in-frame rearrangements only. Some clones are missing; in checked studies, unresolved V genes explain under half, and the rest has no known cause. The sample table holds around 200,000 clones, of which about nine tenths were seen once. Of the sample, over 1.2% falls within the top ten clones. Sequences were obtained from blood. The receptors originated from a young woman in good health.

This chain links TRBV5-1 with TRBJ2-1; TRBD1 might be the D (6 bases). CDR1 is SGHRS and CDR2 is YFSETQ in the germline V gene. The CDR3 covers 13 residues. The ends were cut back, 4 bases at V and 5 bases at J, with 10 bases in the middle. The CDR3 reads CASSAYRDNEQFF. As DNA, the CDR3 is TGCGCCAGCAGCGCCTACAGGGACAATGAGCAGTTCTTC.

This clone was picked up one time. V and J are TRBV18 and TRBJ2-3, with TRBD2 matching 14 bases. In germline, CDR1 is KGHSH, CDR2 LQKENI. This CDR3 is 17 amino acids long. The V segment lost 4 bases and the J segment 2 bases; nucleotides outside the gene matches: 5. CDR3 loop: CASSRRLAGGPTDTQYF. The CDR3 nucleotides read TGTGCCAGCTCACGACGACTAGCGGGAGGGCCCACAGATACGCAGTATTTT. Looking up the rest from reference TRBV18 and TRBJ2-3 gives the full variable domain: NAGVMQNPRHLVRRRGQEARLRCSPMKGHSHVYWYRQLPEEGLKFMVYLQKENIIDESGMPKERFSAEFPKEGPSILRIQQVVRGDSAAYFCASSRRLAGGPTDTQYFGPGTRLTVL.

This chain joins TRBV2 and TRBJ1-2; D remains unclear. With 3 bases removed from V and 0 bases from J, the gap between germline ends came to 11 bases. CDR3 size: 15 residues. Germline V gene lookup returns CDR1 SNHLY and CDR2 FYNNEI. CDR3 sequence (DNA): TGTGCCAGCAGTGATTTTTACGGAGCTAACTATGGCTACACCTTC. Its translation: CASSDFYGANYGYTF.

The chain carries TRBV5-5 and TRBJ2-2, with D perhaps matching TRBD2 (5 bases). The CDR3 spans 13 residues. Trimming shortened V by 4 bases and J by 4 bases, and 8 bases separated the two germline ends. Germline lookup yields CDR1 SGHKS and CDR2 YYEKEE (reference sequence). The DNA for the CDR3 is TGTGCCAGCAGCATACGGGGCACCGGGGAGCTGTTTTTT. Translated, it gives CASSIRGTGELFF.

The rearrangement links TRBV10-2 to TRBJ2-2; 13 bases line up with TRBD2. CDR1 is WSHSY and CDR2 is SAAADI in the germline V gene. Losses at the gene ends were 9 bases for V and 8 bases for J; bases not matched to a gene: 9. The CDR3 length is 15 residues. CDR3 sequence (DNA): TGCGCCAGTCAGACTAGCGGGGGGTTAATAGGGGAGCTGTTTTTT. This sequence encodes CASQTSGGLIGELFF.

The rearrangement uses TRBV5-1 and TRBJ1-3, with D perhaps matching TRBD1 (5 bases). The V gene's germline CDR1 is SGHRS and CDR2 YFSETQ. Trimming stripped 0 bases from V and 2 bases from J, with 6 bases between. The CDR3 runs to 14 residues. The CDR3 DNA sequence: TGCGCCAGCAGCTTGGGAGGGGCTGGAAACACCATATATTTT. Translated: CASSLGGAGNTIYF.

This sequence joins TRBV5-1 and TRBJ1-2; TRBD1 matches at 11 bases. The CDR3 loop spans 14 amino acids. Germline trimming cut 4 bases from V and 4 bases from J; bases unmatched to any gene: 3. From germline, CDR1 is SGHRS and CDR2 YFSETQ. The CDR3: CASSGQGAGYGYTF. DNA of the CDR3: TGCGCCAGCAGCGGACAGGGGGCGGGCTATGGCTACACCTTC.

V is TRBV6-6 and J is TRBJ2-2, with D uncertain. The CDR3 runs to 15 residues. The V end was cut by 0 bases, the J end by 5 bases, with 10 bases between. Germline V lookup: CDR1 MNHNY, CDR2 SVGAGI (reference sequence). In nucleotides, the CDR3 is TGTGCCAGCAGTTACTCGGAGCCAACAACCGGGGAGCTGTTTTTT. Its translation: CASSYSEPTTGELFF.

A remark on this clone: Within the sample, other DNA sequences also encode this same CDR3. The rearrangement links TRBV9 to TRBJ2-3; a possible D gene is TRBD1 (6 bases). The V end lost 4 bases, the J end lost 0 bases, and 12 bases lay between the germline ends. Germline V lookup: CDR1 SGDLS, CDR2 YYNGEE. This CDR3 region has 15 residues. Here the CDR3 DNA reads TGTGCCAGCAGCCTACAGGGACCTAGCACAGATACGCAGTATTTT. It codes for CASSLQGPSTDTQYF. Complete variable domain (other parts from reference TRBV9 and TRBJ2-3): DSGVTQTPKHLITATGQRVTLRCSPRSGDLSVYWYQQSLDQGLQFLIQYYNGEERAKGNILERFSAQQFPDLHSELNLSSLELGDSALYFCASSLQGPSTDTQYFGPGTRLTVL.

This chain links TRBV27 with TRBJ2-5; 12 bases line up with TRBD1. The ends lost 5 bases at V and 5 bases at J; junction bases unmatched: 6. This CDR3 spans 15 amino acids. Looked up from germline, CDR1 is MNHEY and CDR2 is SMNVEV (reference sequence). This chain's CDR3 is CASSRDRGLFETQYF. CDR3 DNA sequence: TGTGCCAGCAGTAGGGACAGGGGGCTCTTCGAGACCCAGTACTTC.

DNA for the CDR3: TGTGCCAGTAGTATAGACGGAACCGGGACAGGGGTCTACAATGAGCAGTTCTTC. Translating it yields CASSIDGTGTGVYNEQFF. The V call is TRBV19, the J call TRBJ2-1; 10 bases match TRBD1. The germline gives CDR1 LNHDA, CDR2 SQIVND (reference sequence). The CDR3 runs 18 residues. J was trimmed by 3 bases and V by 0 bases; bases with no gene match: 8.

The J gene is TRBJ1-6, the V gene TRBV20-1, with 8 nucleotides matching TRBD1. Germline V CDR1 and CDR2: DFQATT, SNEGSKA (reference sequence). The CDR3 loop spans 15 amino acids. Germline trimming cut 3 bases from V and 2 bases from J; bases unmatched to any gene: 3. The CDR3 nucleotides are TGCAGTGCTAGTCCAGGGGGCCCCTATAATTCACCCCTCCACTTT. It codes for CSASPGGPYNSPLHF.

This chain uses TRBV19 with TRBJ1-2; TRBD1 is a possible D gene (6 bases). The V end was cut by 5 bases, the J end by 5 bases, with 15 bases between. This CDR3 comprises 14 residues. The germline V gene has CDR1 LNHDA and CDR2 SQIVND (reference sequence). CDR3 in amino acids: CASSSRQAPYGYTF. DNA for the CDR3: TGTGCCAGTAGTTCAAGACAGGCCCCATATGGCTACACCTTC.

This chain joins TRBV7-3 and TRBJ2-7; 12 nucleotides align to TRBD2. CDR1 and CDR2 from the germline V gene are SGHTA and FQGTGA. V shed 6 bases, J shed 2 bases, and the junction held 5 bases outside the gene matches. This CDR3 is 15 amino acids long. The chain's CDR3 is CASSSSGGVAYEQYF. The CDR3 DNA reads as TGTGCCAGCAGTTCTAGCGGGGGGGTTGCCTACGAGCAGTACTTC.

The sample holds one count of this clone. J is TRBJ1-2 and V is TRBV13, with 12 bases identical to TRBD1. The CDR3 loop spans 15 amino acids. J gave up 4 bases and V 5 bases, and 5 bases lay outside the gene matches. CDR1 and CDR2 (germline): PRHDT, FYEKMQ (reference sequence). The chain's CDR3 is CASSRRDRGPYGYTF. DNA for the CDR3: TGTGCCAGCAGCCGCCGGGACAGGGGGCCCTATGGCTACACCTTC.

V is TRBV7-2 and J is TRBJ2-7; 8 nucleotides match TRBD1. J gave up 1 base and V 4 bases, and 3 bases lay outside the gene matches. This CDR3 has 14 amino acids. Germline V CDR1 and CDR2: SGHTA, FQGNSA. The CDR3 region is CASSSRTGSYEQYF. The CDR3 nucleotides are TGTGCCAGCAGCTCCCGGACAGGGTCCTACGAGCAGTACTTC. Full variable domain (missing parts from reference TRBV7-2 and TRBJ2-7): GAGVSQSPSNKVTEKGKDVELRCDPISGHTALYWYRQSLGQGLEFLIYFQGNSAPDKSGLPSDRFSAERTGGSVSTLTIQRTQQEDSAVYLCASSSRTGSYEQYFGPGTRLTVT.

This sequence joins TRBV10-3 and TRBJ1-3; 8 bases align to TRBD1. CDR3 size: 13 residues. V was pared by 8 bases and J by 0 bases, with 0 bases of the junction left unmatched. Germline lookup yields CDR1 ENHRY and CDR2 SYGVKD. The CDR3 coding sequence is TGTGCCATCGGGACAGGCTCTGGAAACACCATATATTTT. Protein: CAIGTGSGNTIYF.

The CDR3 spells CASSTTSGSYNEQFF. CDR3 DNA sequence: TGCGCCAGCAGCACCACTAGCGGGAGCTACAATGAGCAGTTCTTC. This chain links TRBV5-1 with TRBJ2-1; 11 bases match TRBD2. The CDR3 extends over 15 amino acids. Unmatched junction bases numbered 3, after V lost 4 bases and J lost 3 bases. CDR1 is SGHRS, CDR2 YFSETQ, per germline.

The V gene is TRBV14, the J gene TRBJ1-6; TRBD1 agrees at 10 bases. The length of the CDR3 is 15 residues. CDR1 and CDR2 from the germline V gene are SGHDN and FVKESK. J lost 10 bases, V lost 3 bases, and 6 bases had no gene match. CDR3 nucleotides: TGTGCCAGCAGCCACTCCGACAGGGGGCCCTCACCCCTCCACTTT. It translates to CASSHSDRGPSPLHF.

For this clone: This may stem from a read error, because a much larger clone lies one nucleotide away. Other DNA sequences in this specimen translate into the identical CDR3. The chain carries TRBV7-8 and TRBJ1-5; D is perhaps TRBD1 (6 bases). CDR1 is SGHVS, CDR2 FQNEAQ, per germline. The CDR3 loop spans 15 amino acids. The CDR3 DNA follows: TGTGCCAGCAGCTACCAGGGTGGGGGCAATCAGCCTCAGCATTTT. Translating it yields CASSYQGGGNQPQHF.